This T cell receptor beta chain derives from a study of shared clonotypes between healthy human individuals. As for the study in general: CD4 naive cells filled three plates per donor, CD4 memory three, CD8 naive two and CD8 memory one.

Naive CD8 populations comprised CD45RO-negative cells positively selected for CCR7, excluding terminally differentiated effector memory CD45RA+ cells. Each of the donors was a healthy adult who was HIV-negative and had not had a recent acute infection or vaccination. Running of the assay took place at deep level. Profiled with immunoSEQ multiplex PCR; TCRdb holds only in-frame clones, not every one. The profile shows more than 600,000 clones, about 91% of them singletons. Study-level findings and limits: Memory subsets generally showed smaller estimated richness than naive subsets did.

In regard to this clone: Antigen: not known.

The CDR3 has 17 amino acids. From germline, CDR1 is SEHNR and CDR2 FQNEAQ (reference sequence). The ends were cut back, 5 bases at V and 2 bases at J, with 21 bases in the middle. The clonotype was recovered from a man aged 30 to 45 in good health. This rearrangement joins TRBV7-9 to TRBJ2-5, with a tentative D call TRBD1 (7 bases). The sequencing input was naive CD8+ T cells sorted from blood. For the CDR3, the DNA is TGTGCCAGCAGCCCTCGGACAGGCCGTGCGGGACAAGAGACCCAGTACTTC. This sequence encodes CASSPRTGRAGQETQYF.